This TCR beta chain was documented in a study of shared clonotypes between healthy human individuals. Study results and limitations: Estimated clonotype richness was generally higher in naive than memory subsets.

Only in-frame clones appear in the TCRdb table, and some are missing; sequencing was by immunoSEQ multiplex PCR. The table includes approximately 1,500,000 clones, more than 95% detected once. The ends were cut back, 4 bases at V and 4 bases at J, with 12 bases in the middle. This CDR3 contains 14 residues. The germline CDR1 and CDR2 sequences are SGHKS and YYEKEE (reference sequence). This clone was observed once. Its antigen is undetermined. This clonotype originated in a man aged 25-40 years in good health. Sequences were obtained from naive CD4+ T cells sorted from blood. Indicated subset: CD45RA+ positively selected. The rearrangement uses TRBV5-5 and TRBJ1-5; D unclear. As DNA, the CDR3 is TGTGCCAGCAGCGCCGAATTAAGGAATCAGCCCCAGCATTTT. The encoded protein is CASSAELRNQPQHF.